Presented here are 26 T cell receptor beta chains from one specimen sequenced in a study of T cells in Graves' hyperthyroidism and ophthalmopathy. The TCR beta CDR3 regions underwent amplification using RNA transcripts as the source. Carried out on the TCR CDR3, a first-round RT-PCR used the HTBI primer set. One entry per CDR3 protein results from TCRdb running MiXCR on the multiplex PCR reads. Of around 600,000 distinct CDR3 sequences in the sample, approximately 15% were seen once. The specimen sequenced was blood. These receptors came from a woman aged 40-49 years with Graves' ophthalmopathy.

The sample holds many counts of this clonotype. J is TRBJ2-3 and V is TRBV11-1; TRBD2 matches 13 bases. This CDR3 spans 22 amino acids. The junction had 20 bases not matched to a gene; V was cut back by 5 bases and J by 0 bases. Germline V gene lookup returns CDR1 SGHAT and CDR2 FQDESV (reference sequence). Here the CDR3 DNA reads TGTGCCAGCAGCGGGCCGGGACTAGCGGGATTCCCAAGGGGATCTAGCACAGATACGCAGTATTTT. This sequence encodes CASSGPGLAGFPRGSSTDTQYF.

This clonotype was detected many times. The chain uses TRBV11-2 and TRBJ2-7, with 7 bases that match TRBD1. From germline, CDR1 is SGHAT and CDR2 FQNNGV. The CDR3 spans 14 residues. Trimming at V came to 4 bases and at J to 8 bases, leaving 11 bases not matched to a gene. As DNA, the CDR3 is TGTGCCAGCAGCTCTCCACAGGGGAATTGGAAGCAGTACTTC. It translates to CASSSPQGNWKQYF. The entire variable domain, with the rest obtained from reference TRBV11-2 and TRBJ2-7, is as follows: EAGVAQSPRYKIIEKRQSVAFWCNPISGHATLYWYQQILGQGPKLLIQFQNNGVVDDSQLPKDRFSAERLKGVDSTLKIQPAKLEDSAVYLCASSSPQGNWKQYFGPGTRLTVT.

This clonotype was found many times. CDR3 protein: CASSQDGGTPYNEQFF. The CDR3 nucleotides read TGTGCCAGCAGCCAAGATGGCGGAACACCCTACAATGAGCAGTTCTTC. The genes are TRBV3-1 and TRBJ2-1; D unclear. This CDR3 region has 16 residues. In germline, CDR1 is LGHDT, CDR2 YNNKEL (reference sequence). Trimming took off 0 bases at V and 2 bases at J, with 11 bases between the two ends.

Ten or more counts support this clonotype. V is TRBV11-2 and J is TRBJ2-7; D uncertain. V was pared by 5 bases and J by 3 bases, with 5 bases between. From germline, CDR1 is SGHAT and CDR2 FQNNGV. This CDR3 has 11 residues. The CDR3 DNA reads as TGTGCCAGCAGCAACAACTACGAGCAGTACTTC. Translated, it gives CASSNNYEQYF.

This clonotype has ten or more counts. V is TRBV3-1 and J is TRBJ1-1, with unresolved D. V was shortened by 3 bases and J by 0 bases, with 8 bases between the two germline ends. Germline-derived CDR1 and CDR2 are LGHDT and YNNKEL (reference sequence). CDR3 length: 14 amino acids. Here the CDR3 reads CASSQDALNTEAFF. For the CDR3, the DNA is TGTGCCAGCAGCCAGGATGCATTGAACACTGAAGCTTTCTTT.

At least ten counts were recorded for this clonotype. As DNA, the CDR3 is TGTGCCAGCAGGCTCGGACAGGGAGTCGCCTATGGCTACACCTTC. It encodes CASRLGQGVAYGYTF. The V call is TRBV28, the J call TRBJ1-2; 8 nucleotides agree with TRBD1. With V trimmed by 6 bases and J by 4 bases, 10 bases remained unmatched. CDR3 length equals 15 residues. Germline CDR1 is MDHEN and CDR2 is SYDVKM.

This clonotype has more than one count but fewer than ten. V gene TRBV20-1 combines with J gene TRBJ2-1; tentatively, D is TRBD1 (5 bases). The germline V gene has CDR1 DFQATT and CDR2 SNEGSKA (reference sequence). Between the trimmed V and J ends, which lost 3 bases and 12 bases, there was a span of 12 bases. The CDR3 totals 11 residues. The CDR3 is CSASQGSGQFF. The CDR3 nucleotides are TGCAGTGCTAGTCAGGGCAGTGGGCAGTTCTTC.

The rearrangement links TRBV2 to TRBJ2-4; D uncertain. With 6 bases removed from V and 0 bases from J, the gap between germline ends came to 12 bases. There are 15 residues in the CDR3. Germline V gene data show CDR1 as SNHLY and CDR2 as FYNNEI. Here the CDR3 DNA reads TGTGCCAGCAGCTATGTGGGGATAGCCAAAAACATTCAGTACTTC. Amino acids: CASSYVGIAKNIQYF.

CDR3 DNA sequence: TGTGCCAGCAGCGCCGATAGGTTTAGTAACAATGAGCAGTTCTTC. This codes for CASSADRFSNNEQFF. The gene calls are TRBV9 and TRBJ2-1; D call uncertain. The CDR3 length is 15 residues. Trimming removed 3 bases at V and 5 bases at J, with 15 bases between. The germline gives CDR1 SGDLS, CDR2 YYNGEE.

The table lists this clonotype with a few counts. The chain recombines TRBV6-1 with TRBJ1-3; 7 bases are shared with TRBD1. The V gene's germline CDR1 is MNHNS and CDR2 SASEGT. J lost 6 bases, V lost 6 bases, and 8 bases had no gene match. This CDR3 spans 14 amino acids. The CDR3 DNA follows: TGTGCCAGCAGGTTGACAGGGATCTCAAACACCATATATTTT. Amino acid sequence: CASRLTGISNTIYF.

For this clonotype: The junction differs from germline at one of its ends, possibly a read error. The rearrangement links TRBV6-1 to TRBJ2-5; 10 bases align to TRBD2. CDR1 is MNHNS and CDR2 is SASEGT in the germline V gene. CDR3 length: 13 residues. Here the CDR3 reads CASWTSGQENQYF. The CDR3 nucleotides are TGTGCCAGTTGGACTAGCGGCCAAGAGAACCAGTACTTC.

The chain uses TRBV2 and TRBJ2-7, with D perhaps TRBD1 (6 bases). The germline V and J ends were trimmed by 5 bases and 7 bases, with 21 bases remaining between them. This CDR3 spans 15 amino acids. Germline V gives CDR1 SNHLY, CDR2 FYNNEI. As DNA, the CDR3 is TGTGCCAGCAGTCTAACCCCGGGACACCCTAGGGAGCAGTACTTC. Protein product: CASSLTPGHPREQYF.

The rearrangement joins TRBV5-1 to TRBJ2-2, with D possibly matching TRBD1 (6 bases). Trimming left V 5 bases short and J 3 bases short, with 8 bases between. The CDR3 has 13 residues. The V gene's germline CDR1 is SGHRS and CDR2 YFSETQ. The chain's CDR3 is CASRPGDTGELFF. CDR3 bases: TGCGCCAGCAGGCCAGGGGACACCGGGGAGCTGTTTTTT.

This clonotype was recorded once. A single base separates this from a much larger clone, so it may be a read error. The chain joins TRBV2 to TRBJ1-2, with D unclear. Germline CDR1 and CDR2: SNHLY and FYNNEI. Trimming shortened V by 4 bases and J by 8 bases, and 11 bases separated the two germline ends. The CDR3 spans 12 residues. DNA of the CDR3: TGTGCCAGCAGTGGTGAGGGCGGGGGCTACACCTTC. Translated: CASSGEGGGYTF.

This clonotype occurred once. The chain couples TRBV5-6 to TRBJ1-6; 9 bases align to TRBD1. The CDR3 sequence is 15 residues long. After removal of 0 bases from V and 9 bases from J, the junction contained 4 bases not matched to a gene. Per the germline V gene, CDR1 is SGHDT and CDR2 is YYEEEE. The CDR3 reads CASSLEDRGASPLHF. The CDR3 coding sequence is TGTGCCAGCAGCTTGGAAGACAGGGGGGCTTCACCCCTCCACTTT.

This chain connects TRBV3-1 to TRBJ2-6; D not certain. Germline V gives CDR1 LGHDT, CDR2 YNNKEL (reference sequence). The CDR3 has 14 amino acids. The V end was cut by 7 bases, the J end by 2 bases, with 9 bases between. For the CDR3, the DNA is TGTGCCAGCACCCCTGGTCCTGGGGCCAACGTCCTGACTTTC. Its translation: CASTPGPGANVLTF.

This clonotype has only a few counts. The rearrangement uses TRBV4-2 and TRBJ2-5, with TRBD2 matching 7 bases. The V gene's germline CDR1 is LGHNA and CDR2 YNFKEQ. V lost 1 base to trimming and J lost 0 bases; unmatched junction nucleotides: 5. The CDR3 covers 16 residues. CDR3: CASSQVVGLDQETQYF. The DNA of the CDR3 is TGTGCCAGCAGCCAAGTGGTAGGACTAGACCAAGAGACCCAGTACTTC.

This clonotype has at least ten counts. The V call is TRBV20-1, the J call TRBJ1-1, with D maybe TRBD1 (5 bases). The germline V and J ends were trimmed by 3 bases and 2 bases, with 10 bases remaining between them. The length of the CDR3 is 13 residues. Germline CDR1 and CDR2: DFQATT and SNEGSKA (reference sequence). The CDR3 reads CSARTEPNTEAFF. In DNA form, the CDR3 reads TGCAGTGCTAGGACAGAACCTAACACTGAAGCTTTCTTT.

This chain uses TRBV5-1 with TRBJ2-3; 9 nucleotides line up with TRBD2. The CDR3 is 17 residues long. Germline CDR1 reads SGHRS; CDR2 reads YFSETQ. V lost 3 bases to trimming and J lost 0 bases; unmatched junction nucleotides: 8. CDR3 nucleotides: TGCGCCAGCAGCTCCGGGACTAGCAGTGTGAGCACAGATACGCAGTATTTT. It encodes CASSSGTSSVSTDTQYF.

This clonotype was seen more than once but under ten times. The genes are TRBV11-2 and TRBJ2-7; TRBD1 might be the D (5 bases). The CDR3 runs to 13 residues. Trimming removed 4 bases at V and 8 bases at J, with 15 bases between. Germline CDR1 reads SGHAT; CDR2 reads FQNNGV. Written as DNA, the CDR3 is TGTGCCAGCAGCTCAGATGGACACTTTCAGCAGTACTTC. Translation: CASSSDGHFQQYF.

This clonotype was recorded many times. Here the CDR3 DNA reads TGTGCCAGCAGCTTGGCCGGGGGGGGAAATAATTCACCCCTCCACTTT. Its translation: CASSLAGGGNNSPLHF. The rearrangement joins TRBV7-2 to TRBJ1-6, with D possibly TRBD1 on 5 matching bases. The CDR3 spans 16 residues. With 3 bases removed from V and 5 bases from J, the gap between germline ends came to 14 bases. Looked up from germline, CDR1 is SGHTA and CDR2 is FQGNSA.

This clonotype was seen repeatedly, ten times or more. The chain uses TRBV11-2 and TRBJ1-2, with D possibly TRBD1 on 5 matching bases. Germline loops: CDR1 SGHAT, CDR2 FQNNGV. Deletions cut 5 bases from V and 4 bases from J, with 20 bases between. This CDR3 is built from 16 residues. CDR3 DNA sequence: TGTGCCAGCAGCCATATTCGGGCCGGGGGATCCTATGGCTACACCTTC. Protein: CASSHIRAGGSYGYTF.

This clonotype was observed many times. The chain is built from TRBV5-1 and TRBJ2-1; 9 positions agree with TRBD2. V lost 4 bases, J lost 4 bases, and 6 bases stayed unmatched. The CDR3 runs to 15 residues. The germline gives CDR1 SGHRS, CDR2 YFSETQ. In nucleotides, the CDR3 is TGCGCCAGCAGCGTAGCGGGAGCGGGATACAATGAGCAGTTCTTC. This codes for CASSVAGAGYNEQFF.

This clonotype appeared a few times. CDR3 sequence: CAWSVQGDHTGELFF. The CDR3 region has the DNA TGTGCCTGGAGTGTACAAGGAGACCACACCGGGGAGCTGTTTTTT. The V gene is TRBV30, the J gene TRBJ2-2; no clear D. This CDR3 has 15 residues. Germline V CDR1 and CDR2: GTSNPN, SVGIG (reference sequence). The V and J ends lost 0 bases and 3 bases respectively, with 11 bases between them.

This clonotype was observed many times. CDR3: CASSQVQGRNSPLHF. DNA for the CDR3: TGTGCCAGCAGCCAAGTACAGGGTCGTAATTCACCCCTCCACTTT. The rearrangement links TRBV3-1 to TRBJ1-6; D perhaps matches TRBD1 (6 bases). The germline V and J ends were trimmed by 1 base and 6 bases, with 10 bases remaining between them. The CDR3 covers 15 residues. Germline CDR1 is LGHDT and CDR2 is YNNKEL (reference sequence).

This clonotype was counted a few times. V is TRBV30 and J is TRBJ1-6; the D gene is possibly TRBD1 (6 bases). Germline assignment: CDR1 GTSNPN and CDR2 SVGIG (reference sequence). This CDR3 contains 18 residues. V shed 0 bases and J shed 0 bases, with 15 bases lying between them. The CDR3: CAWSVLGGQSSYNSPLHF. The DNA for the CDR3 is TGTGCCTGGAGTGTACTCGGCGGACAGAGCTCCTATAATTCACCCCTCCACTTT. The full variable domain, in which reference TRBV30 and TRBJ1-6 provide the parts outside the CDR3, is SQTIHQWPATLVQPVGSPLSLECTVEGTSNPNLYWYRQAAGRGLQLLFYSVGIGQISSEVPQNLSASRPQDRQFILSSKKLLLSDSGFYLCAWSVLGGQSSYNSPLHFGNGTRLTVT.